The rows below give T cell receptor beta chains drawn from one sample of a study of early T cells in non-severe SARS-CoV-2 infection. TCRdb reprocessed the 5' RACE reads via MiXCR and lists one record per CDR3 protein. The sample shows fewer than 120,000 distinct CDR3 sequences, roughly 12% of them seen only once. The specimen comprised whole blood, sampled at baseline. Source of these receptors: an adult who was a healthcare worker with PCR-confirmed SARS-CoV-2 infection or an uninfected control (not recorded which). Each CDR3 is given with its conserved first and last residue. The D gene is left open where the match is weak. Not every row has a clone size; where given, it reads once, few, many or a size class.

v_call: TRBV6-6
j_call: TRBJ2-7
d_call: .
clone_size: many
cdr3_aa: CASSYKGYEQYF
cdr3_nt: TGTGCCAGCAGTTACAAAGGGTACGAGCAGTACTTC

v_call: TRBV6-5
j_call: TRBJ1-2
d_call: .
clone_size: few
cdr3_aa: CASSPPGAYGYTF
cdr3_nt: TGTGCCAGCAGCCCCCCAGGGGCCTATGGCTACACCTTC

v_call: TRBV12-3/TRBV12-4
j_call: TRBJ1-1
d_call: .
clone_size: .
cdr3_aa: CASSLARRGTEAFF
cdr3_nt: TGTGCCAGCAGTTTAGCGCGCCGGGGAACTGAAGCTTTCTTT

v_call: TRBV7-2
j_call: TRBJ1-5
d_call: TRBD1
clone_size: many
cdr3_aa: CASSLGQPLAYSNQPQHF
cdr3_nt: TGTGCCAGCAGCTTGGGACAGCCCCTTGCTTATAGCAATCAGCCCCAGCATTTT

v_call: TRBV7-9
j_call: TRBJ2-3
d_call: .
clone_size: .
cdr3_aa: CASSRYHQTTDTQYF
cdr3_nt: TGTGCCAGCAGCCGCTACCACCAGACCACAGATACGCAGTATTTT

v_call: TRBV7-9
j_call: TRBJ1-1
d_call: .
clone_size: .
cdr3_aa: CASSPENMNTEAFF
cdr3_nt: TGTGCCAGCAGCCCCGAGAATATGAACACTGAAGCTTTCTTT

v_call: TRBV7-9
j_call: TRBJ2-1
d_call: TRBD2
clone_size: .
cdr3_aa: CASSSPKTGTSLNEQFF
cdr3_nt: TGTGCCAGCAGCTCGCCTAAAACCGGGACTAGCCTTAATGAGCAGTTCTTC

v_call: TRBV5-6
j_call: TRBJ1-1
d_call: .
clone_size: few
cdr3_aa: CASSLESEAFF
cdr3_nt: TGTGCCAGCAGCTTGGAGTCTGAAGCTTTCTTT

v_call: TRBV12-3/TRBV12-4
j_call: TRBJ1-1
d_call: .
clone_size: many
cdr3_aa: CASSLRNTEAFF
cdr3_nt: TGTGCCAGCAGTTTGAGAAACACTGAAGCTTTCTTT

v_call: TRBV6-5
j_call: TRBJ2-1
d_call: TRBD2
clone_size: many
cdr3_aa: CASSISGGLGGYEQFF
cdr3_nt: TGTGCCAGCAGCATCTCCGGTGGACTCGGGGGGTATGAGCAGTTCTTC

v_call: TRBV30
j_call: TRBJ1-5
d_call: .
clone_size: few
cdr3_aa: CAWSVGDSNQPQHF
cdr3_nt: TGTGCCTGGAGTGTGGGGGATAGCAATCAGCCCCAGCATTTT

v_call: TRBV10-3
j_call: TRBJ2-1
d_call: TRBD2
clone_size: .
cdr3_aa: CAISALAGGPNEQFF
cdr3_nt: TGTGCCATCAGTGCGCTAGCGGGGGGGCCGAATGAGCAGTTCTTC

v_call: TRBV25-1
j_call: TRBJ2-2
d_call: .
clone_size: .
cdr3_aa: CASSELTETGELFF
cdr3_nt: TGTGCCAGCAGTGAATTAACGGAGACCGGGGAGCTGTTTTTT

v_call: TRBV28
j_call: TRBJ2-7
d_call: TRBD1
clone_size: few
cdr3_aa: CASSLGGTGANEQYF
cdr3_nt: TGTGCCAGCAGTTTGGGTGGGACAGGGGCAAACGAGCAGTACTTC

v_call: TRBV20-1
j_call: TRBJ1-1
d_call: .
clone_size: many
cdr3_aa: CSPGREAFF
cdr3_nt: TGCAGTCCCGGACGGGAAGCTTTCTTT

v_call: TRBV7-3
j_call: TRBJ1-5
d_call: TRBD1
clone_size: few
cdr3_aa: CASSIQGFHQPQHF
cdr3_nt: TGTGCCAGCAGCATACAGGGGTTCCATCAGCCCCAGCATTTT

v_call: TRBV29-1
j_call: TRBJ1-1
d_call: .
clone_size: many
cdr3_aa: CSVSHSISEAFF
cdr3_nt: TGCAGCGTCTCCCACAGTATCTCTGAAGCTTTCTTT

v_call: TRBV3-1
j_call: TRBJ2-4
d_call: .
clone_size: .
cdr3_aa: CASSRVKAKNIQYF
cdr3_nt: TGTGCCAGCAGCAGGGTTAAAGCCAAAAACATTCAGTACTTC

v_call: TRBV6-1
j_call: TRBJ1-2
d_call: .
clone_size: many
cdr3_aa: CASSLNYGYTF
cdr3_nt: TGTGCCAGCAGTCTTAACTATGGCTACACCTTC

v_call: TRBV5-1
j_call: TRBJ2-7
d_call: TRBD1
clone_size: .
cdr3_aa: CASRGQGSYEQYF
cdr3_nt: TGCGCCAGCAGGGGACAGGGGTCCTACGAGCAGTACTTC

v_call: TRBV7-6
j_call: TRBJ1-5
d_call: TRBD1
clone_size: .
cdr3_aa: CASSLGRGTQPQHF
cdr3_nt: TGTGCCAGCAGCTTGGGCAGGGGGACTCAGCCCCAGCATTTT